This T cell receptor beta chain was recorded in a study of T-cell memory formation after mild COVID-19. The CDR3 has 12 amino acids. J lost 5 bases, V lost 6 bases, and 2 bases had no gene match. CDR1 is LNHDA, CDR2 SQIVND, per germline (reference sequence). From the 5' RACE reads, TCRdb called clonotypes with MiXCR, one entry per CDR3 protein. The data contain 150,000 to 200,000 distinct CDR3 sequences, about a third of them singletons. The genes are TRBV19 and TRBJ1-1; 8 nucleotides match TRBD1. Source material: PBMCs or a T cell subset sorted from them (not recorded which). The clonotype comes from an adult woman who had mild COVID-19 (a few samples of this study predate the infection). Cell type and time point are not known. CDR3 in DNA: TGTGCCAGTAGGGACAGGGCAACTGAAGCTTTCTTT. It specifies CASRDRATEAFF.